This TCR beta chain was documented in a study of T cells in Graves' hyperthyroidism and ophthalmopathy. Background on the study: Prior to any treatment, at the point of initial diagnosis, peripheral blood was collected. The study, taken as a whole, reports: In simple terms, a model built on 13 V-J features told ophthalmopathy apart from stable hyperthyroidism. Researchers found most expanded thyroid clonotypes above 0.001 in blood as well.

The table lists this clonotype with a few counts. The target antigen is unknown. The germline CDR1 and CDR2 sequences are DFQATT and SNEGSKA (reference sequence). The trim removed 2 bases at V and 0 bases at J, leaving 10 bases unmatched. CDR3 size: 18 residues. Participants, patients aged 18 to 65, had newly diagnosed hyperthyroidism with a duration under 2 months. TCR beta CDR3 sequences were amplified from RNA transcripts. Primed by the HTBI set, a first-round RT-PCR was run on the TCR CDR3. MiXCR, applied by TCRdb to the multiplex PCR reads, yields one record per CDR3 protein. The sample contains under 300,000 distinct CDR3 sequences, less than 30% of which appear only once.

The V call is TRBV20-1, the J call TRBJ2-6; TRBD1 aligns across 7 bases. The material sequenced was blood. This clonotype was sampled from a man in his forties with Graves' hyperthyroidism that later progressed to Graves' ophthalmopathy. CDR3 in DNA: TGCAGTGCTAGACCTTACAGGGGACCGGTCTCTGGGGCCAACGTCCTGACTTTC. Translation: CSARPYRGPVSGANVLTF.